The rows below give T cell receptor beta chains drawn from one sample of a study of shared clonotypes between healthy human individuals. The protocol was immunoSEQ multiplex PCR, while the TCRdb copy is restricted to in-frame clones and leaves out a portion. The sample holds roughly 2.5 million clones; around nine tenths are singletons and the top ten take roughly 0.13%. Source material: naive CD4+ T cells sorted from blood. All receptors come from a man younger than 35 in good health. Both conserved end residues are part of each CDR3. D genes are given only for firm matches. Clone size, where shown, is once, few, many, or a class for clones that have expanded.

clone_size	j_call	d_call	cdr3_length	v_call	cdr3_nt	cdr3_aa
.	TRBJ2-5	.	14	TRBV18	TGTGCCAGCTCACCATGGGGGTCCCAAGAGACCCAGTACTTC	CASSPWGSQETQYF
.	TRBJ1-1	.	16	TRBV5-1	TGCGCCAGCAGCTTGGCAGTGCATACGGAGAACACTGAAGCTTTCTTT	CASSLAVHTENTEAFF
.	TRBJ1-1	.	14	TRBV6-5	TGTGCCAGCAGTTACTCGAGTAGGTCCCCTGAAGCTTTCTTT	CASSYSSRSPEAFF
.	TRBJ2-1	.	17	TRBV5-6	TGTGCCAGCAGCCGCGACGACGGGACGTATGTTCCCAATGAGCAGTTCTTC	CASSRDDGTYVPNEQFF
.	TRBJ2-1	TRBD2	17	TRBV5-1	TGCGCCAGCAGCTCGTCTAGCGGGATCGGTCTTCGCAATGAGCAGTTCTTC	CASSSSSGIGLRNEQFF
.	TRBJ2-3	.	16	TRBV6-5	TGTGCCAGCAGTTACTTTCCTAGCGTAAACACAGATACGCAGTATTTT	CASSYFPSVNTDTQYF
few	TRBJ2-7	TRBD1	13	TRBV18	TGTGCCAGCTCTCAAGGGACAGCCTACGAGCAGTACTTC	CASSQGTAYEQYF
.	TRBJ2-7	TRBD2	14	TRBV9	TGTGCCAGCAGCTCGGGACTAGCGACTAGCGAGCAGTACTTC	CASSSGLATSEQYF
.	TRBJ2-3	.	14	TRBV5-1	TGCGCCAGCAGCCCGACGGCCGGGACAGATACGCAGTATTTT	CASSPTAGTDTQYF
.	TRBJ2-7	TRBD1	13	TRBV28	TGTGCCAGTACCCCGGGACAGGGCTACGAGCAGTACTTC	CASTPGQGYEQYF
.	TRBJ2-1	.	13	TRBV10-2	TGCGCCAGCAGTCCCGCTCTAAGTCCAAGGCAGTTCTTC	CASSPALSPRQFF
.	TRBJ1-4	.	15	TRBV19	TGTGCCAGTAGCGCCAGGACAGCCCTTAATGAAAAACTGTTTTTT	CASSARTALNEKLFF
.	TRBJ2-3	.	15	TRBV5-1	TGCGCCAGCCGGGGGCAGCAGACTAGCACAGATACGCAGTATTTT	CASRGQQTSTDTQYF
.	TRBJ2-7	.	14	TRBV7-3	TGTGCCAGCAGCTTAAGTGTTGGGGGAGGCGAGCAGTACTTC	CASSLSVGGGEQYF
.	TRBJ2-7	.	14	TRBV5-6	TGTGCCAGCAGCTTGTCAGGTGCCACGAGGGAGCAGTACTTC	CASSLSGATREQYF
once	TRBJ1-4	.	15	TRBV4-1	TGCGCCAGCAGCCAAGAAGGGGGGAGAGCGGAAAAACTGTTTTTT	CASSQEGGRAEKLFF
.	TRBJ2-2	TRBD2	13	TRBV5-1	TGCGCCAGCAGTAGCGGGGACACCGGGGAGCTGTTTTTT	CASSSGDTGELFF
.	TRBJ2-7	TRBD2	16	TRBV5-1	TGCGCCAGCAGCTTGGGGGTTAGCGGGACCCACTACGAGCAGTACTTC	CASSLGVSGTHYEQYF
.	TRBJ2-1	TRBD2	16	TRBV10-3	TGTGCCATCAGTGATAGCGGGGGGAGCTCCTACAATGAGCAGTTCTTC	CAISDSGGSSYNEQFF
.	TRBJ2-1	TRBD2	17	TRBV19	TGTGCCAGCCGACAGGCCGGACTAGCGGACTCCTACAATGAGCAGTTCTTC	CASRQAGLADSYNEQFF
.	TRBJ1-1	TRBD1	17	TRBV25-1	TGTGCCAGCAGTGAAACCCCCGGGACAGGGGGGCACACTGAAGCTTTCTTT	CASSETPGTGGHTEAFF
few	TRBJ2-7	.	13	TRBV6-6	TGTGCCAGCAGTTACGGGCAGACCTACGAGCAGTACTTC	CASSYGQTYEQYF
.	TRBJ1-5	.	14	TRBV5-1	TGCGCCAGCAGCCCGTCGGGGGAGGCACAGCCCCAGCATTTT	CASSPSGEAQPQHF
.	TRBJ2-2	.	14	TRBV5-1	TGCGCCAGCAGCTTGGACGGGAGCACCGGGGAGCTGTTTTTT	CASSLDGSTGELFF
.	TRBJ2-5	TRBD1	16	TRBV10-1	TGCGCCAGCAGTGAGTGGGGGACAGGGGGCGCGGAGACCCAGTACTTC	CASSEWGTGGAETQYF
.	TRBJ2-7	.	13	TRBV28	TGTGCCAGCAGTTTTCGGGGCCCTGGCGAGCAGTACTTC	CASSFRGPGEQYF
.	TRBJ2-2	.	16	TRBV7-2	TGTGCCAGCAGCCCTAAGTGGGTTACGAACACCGGGGAGCTGTTTTTT	CASSPKWVTNTGELFF
.	TRBJ2-7	.	15	TRBV28	TGTGCCAGCAGCCCTCAAACTACAGGATCCTACGAGCAGTACTTC	CASSPQTTGSYEQYF
.	TRBJ2-5	TRBD2	17	TRBV7-8	TGTGCCAGCCTTAGTGTTATCTGGACTAGCGGGAGAGAGACCCAGTACTTC	CASLSVIWTSGRETQYF
.	TRBJ2-2	.	15	TRBV27	TGTGCCAGCAGTCGGTGGCAGATCAACACCGGGGAGCTGTTTTTT	CASSRWQINTGELFF
.	TRBJ1-1	.	13	TRBV2	TGTGCCAGCAGTGGACCAGGGAACACTGAAGCTTTCTTT	CASSGPGNTEAFF
.	TRBJ2-5	TRBD1	16	TRBV11-1	TGTGCCAGCAGCTTTACGACAGGGGGTCGCCAAGAGACCCAGTACTTC	CASSFTTGGRQETQYF
.	TRBJ2-5	TRBD2	16	TRBV7-2	TGTGCCAGCAGCTTTCAAAGCGGGAGAGGGCTAGAGACCCAGTACTTC	CASSFQSGRGLETQYF
once	TRBJ2-6	.	14	TRBV19	TGTGCCTCCCGAAGGGTTACTGGGGCCAACGTCCTGACTTTC	CASRRVTGANVLTF
.	TRBJ2-1	.	13	TRBV5-1	TGCGCCAGCAGCTTGGCCAGGTTGGGTGAGCAGTTCTTC	CASSLARLGEQFF
.	TRBJ1-5	TRBD1	15	TRBV4-1	TGCGCCAGCAGCCAAAACAGGGGACCGAATCAGCCCCAGCATTTT	CASSQNRGPNQPQHF
.	TRBJ2-2	TRBD2	17	TRBV7-2	TGTGCCAGCAGCTTAGAGCCTCCTCGCGGGGGAACCGGGGAGCTGTTTTTT	CASSLEPPRGGTGELFF
.	TRBJ2-3	.	12	TRBV11-2	TGTGCCAGCAGCTTAAGGACAGATACGCAGTATTTT	CASSLRTDTQYF
.	TRBJ1-1	.	13	TRBV7-3	TGTGCCAGCAGCGGTGGGGTGAACACTGAAGCTTTCTTT	CASSGGVNTEAFF
.	TRBJ2-7	.	14	TRBV6-6	TGTGCCTACCCGGCGGGCAGGGTCTCCTACGAGCAGTACTTC	CAYPAGRVSYEQYF
.	TRBJ1-1	.	14	TRBV5-1	TGCGCCAGCAGCTTGGCGGGACAGAACACTGAAGCTTTCTTT	CASSLAGQNTEAFF